This T cell receptor (beta chain) is drawn from a study of OX40 agonist ivuxolimab in advanced cancers. Study-wide findings and caveats: At 0.1 to 3.0 mg/kg, CD4+ and CD8+ blood T cells expanded clonally by week 6.

V lost 6 bases to trimming and J lost 6 bases; unmatched junction nucleotides: 11. Germline V lookup: CDR1 SEHNR, CDR2 FQNEAQ (reference sequence). The CDR3 has 15 residues. Comment on this clone: The antigen is not known.

Sequencing was performed with immunoSEQ multiplex PCR; in TCRdb, only in-frame clones are kept and a portion is missing. The table includes tens of thousands of clones, around 90% detected once. The starting material was CD4+ or CD8+ T cells sorted from blood, obtained in a trial of the OX40 agonist ivuxolimab. The source is an adult with an advanced solid tumor such as melanoma, head and neck, liver or kidney cancer. This sequence joins TRBV7-9 and TRBJ2-7; 10 nucleotides agree with TRBD1. The chain's CDR3 is CASSPPPGTGAEQYF. For the CDR3, the DNA is TGTGCCAGCAGTCCCCCCCCCGGGACAGGGGCCGAGCAGTACTTC.